Shown below are 2 T cell receptor beta chains from a single sample sequenced in a study of blood T cell repertoires in COVID-19. Using immunoSEQ multiplex PCR, the repertoire was profiled, and TCRdb retains in-frame clones only, with some absent. The repertoire includes 200,000 to 250,000 clones, around four fifths of them detected once, and less than 20% sits in the top ten. What was sequenced was peripheral blood. The receptors were gathered from a man younger than 45 with active or convalescent COVID-19.

V gene TRBV28 combines with J gene TRBJ1-6; 9 nucleotides line up with TRBD1. The CDR3 runs 16 residues. CDR1 and CDR2 (germline): MDHEN, SYDVKM. With 7 bases clipped from V and 4 bases from J, the junction kept 8 bases outside the gene matches. The CDR3 region has the DNA TGTGCCAGCAATACAGGGGGACAGGGATATAATTCACCCCTCCACTTT. This translates into CASNTGGQGYNSPLHF.

The V gene is TRBV10-3, the J gene TRBJ1-2, with a weak D call TRBD1 (6 bases). The ends were cut back, 2 bases at V and 4 bases at J, with 8 bases in the middle. The CDR3 is 13 amino acids. Germline values: CDR1 ENHRY, CDR2 SYGVKD. The CDR3 reads CAISEDRSYGYTF. CDR3 DNA: TGTGCCATCAGTGAGGACAGGAGCTATGGCTACACCTTC.